This passage covers 25 T cell receptor beta chains from one sample sequenced in a study of T cell clonotyping in hematopoietic cell transplantation (dated by TCRdb to the early 2020s). According to the study, the label for this sample's time point signals: 30 days after allo-HCT. Receptor amplification or capture employed the immunoSEQ multiplex PCR assay. The table was pulled from immuneACCESS by TCRdb, which kept in-frame rearrangements only. Such tables lose some clones; where checked, under half of the loss comes from unresolved V genes, and the rest has no known cause. For this sample the table gives 6,200 or so clones, of which 37% were detected only once. Around a fifth of the sample is taken by the ten largest. The source material was peripheral blood mononuclear cells, sampled 30 days after allogeneic stem cell transplant. The receptors originated from a female patient aged 55-70 years who had an allogeneic stem cell transplant, so the T cells may come from the graft donor. Some clones in this sample may be carry-over from other donors' samples.

This clone was seen a few times. J is TRBJ2-7 and V is TRBV10-3; the D gene is possibly TRBD2 (6 bases). In germline, CDR1 is ENHRY, CDR2 SYGVKD. V lost 4 bases to trimming and J lost 3 bases, with 13 bases between them. The length of the CDR3 is 14 residues. The CDR3 sequence: CAISGDFGNYEQYF. The CDR3 nucleotides read TGTGCCATCAGTGGGGACTTCGGCAACTACGAGCAGTACTTC.

This chain connects TRBV30 to TRBJ1-1; TRBD1 matches at 7 bases. CDR3 length: 16 amino acids. Germline CDR1 and CDR2: GTSNPN and SVGIG (reference sequence). Trimming at V came to 4 bases and at J to 4 bases, leaving 15 bases not matched to a gene. Here the CDR3 reads CAWNRPLGDRATEAFF. CDR3 nucleotide sequence: TGTGCCTGGAATCGGCCCCTAGGGGACAGAGCCACTGAAGCTTTCTTT.

Written as DNA, the CDR3 is TGCAGCGTTGAGGAAGGGAACTATGGCTACACCTTC. The encoded protein is CSVEEGNYGYTF. The rearrangement joins TRBV29-1 to TRBJ1-2; D ambiguous. The germline CDR1 and CDR2 sequences are SQVTM and ANQGSEA. The CDR3 is made up of 12 amino acids. The V gene lost 3 bases and the J gene lost 2 bases, with 7 bases spanning the gap.

The chain uses TRBV30 and TRBJ1-2; 8 nucleotides align to TRBD1. Germline V CDR1 and CDR2: GTSNPN, SVGIG (reference sequence). The CDR3 has 14 residues. The junction had 5 bases not matched to a gene; V was cut back by 0 bases and J by 5 bases. The CDR3 DNA reads TGTGCCTGGAGTGTCCCCACAGGGGGGTATGGCTACACCTTC. This codes for CAWSVPTGGYGYTF.

This clone was recorded a few times. The chain uses TRBV28 and TRBJ1-5; D is undetermined. The germline V gene encodes CDR1 MDHEN and CDR2 SYDVKM. Trimming stripped 5 bases from V and 4 bases from J, with 12 bases between. This CDR3 spans 14 amino acids. The CDR3 is CASSAGKSNQPQHF. CDR3 nucleotide sequence: TGTGCCAGCAGTGCCGGGAAGTCTAATCAGCCCCAGCATTTT.

This clone turned up a few times. The chain is built from TRBV12-5 and TRBJ1-1; the D is unclear. Trimming cost V 5 bases and J 3 bases, with 7 bases left between them. CDR1 LGHNT and CDR2 FRNRAP come from the germline V gene. The CDR3 sequence is 12 residues long. The CDR3 DNA sequence: TGTGCTAGTGGTGAACGGGACACTGAAGCTTTCTTT. This sequence encodes CASGERDTEAFF.

There are a few counts of this clone. This sequence joins TRBV30 and TRBJ2-5; the match to TRBD2 covers 8 bases. The J call may not be correct, given that the DNA end is closer to TRBJ2-7. The CDR3 is 15 residues long. The germline V gene encodes CDR1 GTSNPN and CDR2 SVGIG (reference sequence). This chain's CDR3 is CAWSDRGGWSREQYF. The CDR3 DNA reads TGTGCCTGGAGTGACCGGGGGGGCTGGTCTCGCGAGCAGTACTTC.

This sequence joins TRBV6-1 and TRBJ2-5; D tentatively fits TRBD1 or TRBD2 (5 bases each). Trimming shortened V by 6 bases and J by 4 bases, and 9 bases separated the two germline ends. Germline values: CDR1 MNHNS, CDR2 SASEGT. There are 12 residues in the CDR3. The CDR3 loop is CASRTGPETQYF. CDR3 coding DNA: TGTGCCAGCAGGACGGGGCCAGAGACCCAGTACTTC.

This clone was recorded once. The chain carries TRBV30 and TRBJ1-5; D is unresolved. Per germline, CDR1 GTSNPN and CDR2 SVGIG (reference sequence). The CDR3 spans 13 residues. Trimming shortened V by 0 bases and J by 4 bases, and 7 bases separated the two germline ends. CDR3 protein: CAWSVKGNQPQHF. CDR3 in DNA: TGTGCCTGGAGTGTAAAAGGAAATCAGCCCCAGCATTTT.

This clone counts as medium-sized. The rearrangement links TRBV9 to TRBJ2-3; D perhaps matches TRBD2 (5 bases). The CDR3 sequence is 15 residues long. V was trimmed by 3 bases and J by 1 base, leaving 12 bases between them. CDR1 is SGDLS, CDR2 YYNGEE, per germline. This chain's CDR3 is CASSALAIGTDTQYF. For the CDR3, the DNA is TGTGCCAGCAGCGCCCTAGCTATAGGCACAGATACGCAGTATTTT.

The chain links TRBV4-1 to TRBJ1-6; D unclear. Germline values: CDR1 MGHRA, CDR2 YSYEKL. The CDR3 totals 14 residues. V lost 4 bases and J lost 11, with 15 bases in between. The CDR3 DNA is TGCGCCAGCAGCCCCGGACCAACCGGAGCACCCCTCCACTTT. Translated, it gives CASSPGPTGAPLHF.

This clone turned up a few times. The chain is built from TRBV29-1 and TRBJ1-2; 9 bases are shared with TRBD1. This CDR3 has 16 residues. The germline V gene has CDR1 SQVTM and CDR2 ANQGSEA. V trimming: 7 bases; J trimming: 0 bases; junction bases outside the gene matches: 12. The CDR3 reads CSAIQGALTANYGYTF. DNA for the CDR3: TGCAGCGCGATACAGGGGGCGCTTACCGCTAACTATGGCTACACCTTC. Together with reference TRBV29-1 and TRBJ1-2, the CDR3 gives the full variable domain: SAVISQKPSRDICQRGTSLTIQCQVDSQVTMMFWYRQQPGQSLTLIATANQGSEATYESGFVIDKFPISRPNLTFSTLTVSNMSPEDSSIYLCSAIQGALTANYGYTFGSGTRLTVV.

J is TRBJ1-6 and V is TRBV7-2; 10 bases agree with TRBD1. CDR3 size: 15 residues. The germline gives CDR1 SGHTA, CDR2 FQGNSA. With V trimmed by 5 bases and J by 6 bases, 4 bases remained unmatched. The CDR3 DNA is TGTGCCAGCAGCATAGACAGGGGGCCTAATTCACCCCTCCACTTT. Translating it yields CASSIDRGPNSPLHF.

This clone occurred a few times. The V call is TRBV30, the J call TRBJ2-1; D perhaps matches TRBD2 (6 bases). Germline V gene lookup returns CDR1 GTSNPN and CDR2 SVGIG (reference sequence). The CDR3 sequence is 12 residues long. The V end lost 5 bases, the J end lost 9 bases, and 14 bases lay between the germline ends. The CDR3 spells CAWAPGGIEQFF. The CDR3, as DNA: TGTGCCTGGGCCCCCGGGGGAATTGAGCAGTTCTTC.

This clone was seen more than once but under ten times. The J gene is TRBJ2-7, the V gene TRBV7-9; D gene uncertain. With 1 base removed from V and 3 bases from J, the gap between germline ends came to 1 base. The length of the CDR3 is 11 residues. Germline V gene data show CDR1 as SEHNR and CDR2 as FQNEAQ (reference sequence). CDR3 sequence: CASSLDYEQYF. CDR3 DNA sequence: TGTGCCAGCAGCTTAGACTACGAGCAGTACTTC. Based on the CDR3 plus reference TRBV7-9 and TRBJ2-7, the full variable domain is DTGVSQNPRHKITKRGQNVTFRCDPISEHNRLYWYRQTLGQGPEFLTYFQNEAQLEKSRLLSDRFSAERPKGSFSTLEIQRTEQGDSAMYLCASSLDYEQYFGPGTRLTVT.

In its sample, this clone was seen a few times. V is TRBV28 and J is TRBJ1-5; 8 bases are a match to TRBD1. Germline V gene data show CDR1 as MDHEN and CDR2 as SYDVKM. The length of the CDR3 is 14 residues. The junction had 2 bases not matched to a gene; V was cut back by 5 bases and J by 2 bases. This chain's CDR3 is CASSAGGGNQPQHF. In nucleotides, the CDR3 is TGTGCCAGCAGTGCAGGGGGCGGCAATCAGCCCCAGCATTTT.

By sample share, this clone is medium-sized (0.01 to 0.1%). The CDR3 loop reads CASSVLRNTEAFF. In nucleotides, the CDR3 is TGTGCCAGCAGTGTTTTGCGGAACACTGAAGCTTTCTTT. V gene TRBV2 combines with J gene TRBJ1-1; no firm D call. The length of the CDR3 is 13 residues. Germline V gives CDR1 SNHLY, CDR2 FYNNEI. Trimming removed 4 bases at V and 1 base at J, with 7 bases between.

This chain joins TRBV29-1 and TRBJ1-1, with D perhaps TRBD1 (6 bases). Germline CDR1 SQVTM, CDR2 ANQGSEA. The V and J ends lost 6 bases and 4 bases respectively, with 15 bases between them. This CDR3 is built from 13 residues. The CDR3 bases are TGCAGCGTCGCACAGGGAGTTAGCACTGAAGCTTTCTTT. Translation gives CSVAQGVSTEAFF.

The V gene is TRBV30, the J gene TRBJ1-2; 8 nucleotides line up with TRBD1. The CDR3 contains 14 residues. Losses at the gene ends were 0 bases for V and 4 bases for J; bases not matched to a gene: 4. Germline V CDR1 and CDR2: GTSNPN, SVGIG (reference sequence). In nucleotides, the CDR3 is TGTGCCTGGAGTGTAAGGACAGGGATCTATGGCTACACCTTC. Its protein is CAWSVRTGIYGYTF.

The gene calls are TRBV6-6 and TRBJ1-1; D ambiguous. Germline-derived CDR1 and CDR2 are MNHNY and SVGAGI (reference sequence). The CDR3 has 13 amino acids. Between the trimmed V and J ends, which lost 6 bases and 1 base, there was a span of 9 bases. The CDR3 is CASSTDGNTEAFF. The CDR3 DNA reads TGTGCCAGCAGCACGGACGGGAACACTGAAGCTTTCTTT.

This sequence joins TRBV19 and TRBJ1-2; D gene ambiguous. This CDR3 spans 16 amino acids. Between the trimmed V and J ends, which lost 8 bases and 4 bases, there was a span of 23 bases. In germline, CDR1 is LNHDA, CDR2 SQIVND (reference sequence). As DNA, the CDR3 is TGTGCCAGTGCTGCAGGCCTGTCACCGAACATCTATGGCTACACCTTC. Translated: CASAAGLSPNIYGYTF.

This chain uses TRBV30 with TRBJ1-2; D remains unclear. Deletions cut 3 bases from V and 6 bases from J, with 17 bases between. Germline CDR1 is GTSNPN and CDR2 is SVGIG (reference sequence). The CDR3 runs to 14 residues. This CDR3 reads CAWSDLRTPNGYTF. The CDR3 DNA reads as TGTGCCTGGAGCGACTTACGGACCCCCAATGGCTACACCTTC.

This clone came up a few times. The V call is TRBV28, the J call TRBJ1-1, with D perhaps TRBD1 (5 bases). CDR1 and CDR2 (germline): MDHEN, SYDVKM. CDR3 length: 13 residues. V lost 5 bases and J lost 8, with 15 bases in between. The CDR3 region has the DNA TGTGCCAGCAGTACAGGAGGTATATGGGAAGCTTTCTTT. It codes for CASSTGGIWEAFF.

This clone occurred a few times. This chain uses TRBV30 with TRBJ2-3; possible D gene TRBD2, 5 bases. The length of the CDR3 is 11 residues. The germline V gene has CDR1 GTSNPN and CDR2 SVGIG (reference sequence). V was pared by 3 bases and J by 15 bases, with 16 bases between. This CDR3 reads CAWSPNAGLYF. In DNA form, the CDR3 reads TGTGCCTGGAGCCCAAACGCGGGCTTATATTTT.

V gene TRBV5-1 combines with J gene TRBJ2-7; 7 bases align to TRBD1. This CDR3 has 13 amino acids. The V gene's germline CDR1 is SGHRS and CDR2 YFSETQ. Unmatched junction bases numbered 1, after V lost 1 base and J lost 3 bases. The CDR3, as DNA: TGCGCCAGCAGCTTGCGACAGGGCTACGAGCAGTACTTC. Translation: CASSLRQGYEQYF.